The 22 T cell receptor beta chains below come from one sample, sequenced in a study of tumor-infiltrating lymphocytes in primary liver carcinoma. Total RNA and DNA came together from approximately 20-30 mg of bulk tissue without cell sorting. The input was around 0.5 ug total RNA; TCR beta cDNA was made from it with a constant-region primer. It was through three nested multiplex PCR rounds of slightly modified ARM-PCR that TCR beta libraries arose. Use of TRBV1-TRBV30 forward primers with a C-beta reverse primer characterized the first two PCR rounds, which lasted around 9 cycles each. TCRdb processed the multiplex PCR reads anew with MiXCR; each CDR3 protein has one entry. The sample carries approximately 30,000 distinct CDR3 sequences, less than 75% recorded once. The sequenced sample consisted of liver tumor tissue from sampling region 3. Noted subset: tumor region T3, left-lateral pole. Receptors were obtained from a woman aged 30 to 39 with primary liver carcinoma and hepatitis B virus infection.

As for this clonotype: A much larger clone differs from this one at a single base, so this may be a read error. The chain links TRBV7-9 to TRBJ2-2; the D gene could be TRBD1 or TRBD2 (5 bases each). V was clipped by 4 bases and J by 13 bases, with 16 bases between them. The CDR3 contains 13 residues. From germline, CDR1 is SEHNR and CDR2 FQNEAQ (reference sequence). CDR3 loop: CASSSRDAWGLFF. The CDR3 DNA is TGTGCCAGCAGCTCCAGGGACGCCTGGGGGCTGTTTTTT.

To note about this clonotype: Germline is not matched at one junction end, which may reflect a read error. In DNA form, the CDR3 reads TGCGCCAGCAGCTTCGTGGGGGGTACGAACACCGGGGGGCTGTTTTTT. Translated: CASSFVGGTNTGGLFF. This chain joins TRBV11-1 and TRBJ2-2; a weak D match, TRBD2 (6 bases). The CDR3 runs 16 residues. Germline V gene sequence: CDR1 SGHAT, CDR2 FQDESV (reference sequence).

Concerning this clonotype: One end of the junction does not line up with germline, which may come from a read error. This chain connects TRBV11-2 to TRBJ1-1; no clear D gene. CDR1 SGHAT and CDR2 FQNNGV come from the germline V gene. This CDR3 has 14 residues. The CDR3 is CASILSGVNTEAFF. CDR3 nucleotide sequence: TGTGCCAGTATCTTATCCGGGGTGAACACTGAAGCCTTCTTT.

In the case of this clonotype: The CDR3 does not close with the conserved phenylalanine or tryptophan, likely indicating a read error. CDR3: CASSRRRDNEKLFL. The CDR3 nucleotides are TGTGCCAGCAGCCGAAGGCGGGATAATGAAAAACTGTTTCTT. V is TRBV14 and J is TRBJ1-4; no reliable D call. The germline V gene has CDR1 SGHDN and CDR2 FVKESK. V was cut by 4 bases and J by 4 bases, with 10 bases left in between. The CDR3 length is 14 residues.

Concerning this clonotype: Germline and junction disagree at one end, which may indicate a read error. The chain links TRBV6-2 or TRBV6-3 to TRBJ1-5; unclear D gene. The CDR3 has 15 amino acids. The V gene's germline CDR1 is MNHEY and CDR2 SVGEGT. CDR3 amino acids: CASKESRDSNQPQRF. The CDR3 coding sequence is TGTGCCAGCAAAGAGTCTAGAGATAGTAATCAGCCCCAGCGTTTT.

On this clonotype: The junction does not match germline at one end; this may be a read error. The gene calls are TRBV12-3 or TRBV12-4 and TRBJ1-5; D not certain. CDR3 size: 13 residues. CDR3 sequence: CTSSLRSNQPQHF. DNA of the CDR3: TGTACCAGCAGTTTACGCAGCAATCAGCCCCAGCATTTT.

As regards this clonotype: At one of its ends the junction is not consistent with the germline gene, which may arise from a read error. The rearrangement joins TRBV5-8 to TRBJ2-7, with a weak D call TRBD1 (5 bases). The germline gives CDR1 SGHTS, CDR2 YDEGEE. CDR3 length: 14 residues. The DNA for the CDR3 is TGTGCCAGCAGCTTGGAAGGGGTAGGGTACGACCAGTACTTC. Its protein is CASSLEGVGYDQYF.

This clonotype was counted a single time. The CDR3 does not close with the conserved phenylalanine or tryptophan, likely indicating a read error. This chain joins TRBV29-1 and TRBJ2-3, with D possibly TRBD2 on 6 matching bases. The CDR3 has 16 amino acids. With 0 bases removed from V and 2 bases from J, the gap between germline ends came to 15 bases. Germline loops: CDR1 SQVTM, CDR2 ANQGSEA. The CDR3, as DNA: TGCAGCGTTGAAGATATGAGTAGCGGACTCACAGATACGCAGTATCTT. Protein: CSVEDMSSGLTDTQYL.

To note about this clonotype: This CDR3 fails to terminate in the conserved phenylalanine or tryptophan, so it likely reflects a read error. V and J are TRBV11-2 and TRBJ2-1; D gene unclear. CDR1 and CDR2 (germline): SGHAT, FQNNGV. The CDR3 totals 13 residues. The DNA of the CDR3 is TGTGCCATCAGCTTATCTGTTACGAATGAGCAGTTCTCC. It encodes CAISLSVTNEQFS.

In the case of this clonotype: In this CDR3 the conserved last residue, phenylalanine or tryptophan, is missing, so a read error is likely. The V call is TRBV11-2, the J call TRBJ1-1, with 12 nucleotides matching TRBD1. V gave up 5 bases and J gave up 6 bases; unmatched junction bases: 22. The CDR3 runs 20 residues. In germline, CDR1 is SGHAT, CDR2 FQNNGV. DNA of the CDR3: TGTGCCAGCAGCGCTCGGGACAGGGGGCGCAGGAGGTGGAGTAACGCTGAAGCTTTCTTA. It is translated as CASSARDRGRRRWSNAEAFL.

This clonotype came up many times. V is TRBV11-2 and J is TRBJ2-1; D gene uncertain. Per the germline V gene, CDR1 is SGHAT and CDR2 is FQNNGV. The CDR3 has 14 residues. V dropped 2 bases and J dropped 7 bases, with 12 bases sitting between them. CDR3 bases: TGTGCCAGCAGCTTACGGCTATCCGCGAATGAGCAGTTCTTC. The encoded protein is CASSLRLSANEQFF.

Concerning this clonotype itself: Germline is not matched at one junction end, which may reflect a read error. The V and J genes are TRBV11-2 and TRBJ2-1; 11 bases line up with TRBD2. The CDR3 extends over 17 amino acids. Looked up from germline, CDR1 is SGHAT and CDR2 is FQNNGV. The DNA of the CDR3 is TGTGCCGGCAGCTTATGTCTGTTAGCGGGAGGGCCGAATGAGCAGTTCTTC. Amino acid sequence: CAGSLCLLAGGPNEQFF.

The chain uses TRBV11-3 and TRBJ2-5; D remains ambiguous. The ends were cut back, 5 bases at V and 7 bases at J, with 20 bases in the middle. This CDR3 has 15 amino acids. Germline CDR1 and CDR2: SGHNT and YENEEA. For the CDR3, the DNA is TGTGCCAGCAGCCCCAGGAGTACTCGAGACGGGACCCAGTACTTC. It is translated as CASSPRSTRDGTQYF.

Details on this clonotype: No conserved phenylalanine or tryptophan ends this CDR3, so it is likely a read error. The rearrangement joins TRBV11-1 to TRBJ1-1; D is undetermined. This CDR3 region has 16 residues. Trimming removed 2 bases from V and 4 bases from J, with 17 bases in between. The germline V gene encodes CDR1 SGHAT and CDR2 FQDESV (reference sequence). The chain's CDR3 is CASSLQNRGQGTEAFV. CDR3 DNA: TGTGCCAGCAGCTTACAGAACAGAGGGCAAGGCACTGAAGCTTTCGTT.

This clonotype showed up just a few times. The germline gene is not matched at one end of the junction; a read error may be the cause. The genes are TRBV29-1 and TRBJ1-2; TRBD1 matches 7 bases. Germline V gene data show CDR1 as SQVTM and CDR2 as ANQGSEA. This CDR3 comprises 16 residues. CDR3 amino acids: CSVDPRTGLVSYDYTF. CDR3 DNA sequence: TGCAGCGTTGACCCGCGGACAGGACTCGTCTCCTATGACTACACCTTC.

In the case of this clonotype: A much larger clone differs by one base, so this may be a read error. This chain links TRBV11-1 with TRBJ2-7; D is ambiguous. Per the germline V gene, CDR1 is SGHAT and CDR2 is FQDESV (reference sequence). The CDR3 loop spans 11 amino acids. Trimming removed 5 bases from V and 2 bases from J, with 4 bases in between. The CDR3 sequence is CASSIPYEQYF. Here the CDR3 DNA reads TGTGCCAGCAGCATTCCCTACGAGCAGTACTTC.

Details on this clonotype: This CDR3 is missing its conserved last phenylalanine or tryptophan, likely due to a read error. This chain uses TRBV6-5 with TRBJ1-4, with D perhaps matching TRBD1 (5 bases). This CDR3 contains 15 residues. CDR1 and CDR2 (germline): MNHEY, SVGAGI. The CDR3 protein is CACSYGGATNEKLFL. Here the CDR3 DNA reads TGTGCCTGCAGTTACGGAGGGGCAACTAATGAAAAACTGTTTCTT.

A remark on this clonotype: Compared with germline, one end of the junction differs, possibly owing to a read error. The chain joins TRBV6-5 to TRBJ2-5; 8 nucleotides agree with TRBD1. CDR3 length: 13 amino acids. Germline-derived CDR1 and CDR2 are MNHEY and SVGAGI. The CDR3 DNA reads TGTGCCAGTAGTACCGGCAGGGGGCTGACCCAGTGCTTC. Its translation: CASSTGRGLTQCF.

Of note for this clonotype: Mismatch with germline at one junction end may stem from a read error. This chain joins TRBV28 and TRBJ2-7, with D maybe TRBD1 (5 bases). Per the germline V gene, CDR1 is MDHEN and CDR2 is SYDVKM. This CDR3 has 13 residues. The CDR3 coding sequence is TGTGCCAGCAGGGCAGGCAGGGCCCACGAGCGGTACTTC. Protein product: CASRAGRAHERYF.

By proportion, this clonotype is medium-sized. J is TRBJ1-1 and V is TRBV10-3; TRBD1 agrees at 9 bases. Germline V lookup: CDR1 ENHRY, CDR2 SYGVKD. The CDR3 covers 14 residues. After removal of 4 bases from V and 4 bases from J, the junction contained 4 bases not matched to a gene. CDR3 loop: CAISGDRVSTEAFF. The CDR3, as DNA: TGTGCCATCAGTGGGGACAGGGTGAGCACTGAAGCTTTCTTT.

For this clonotype: A clone one base away is much larger, so this may be a read error. The chain employs TRBV20-1 and TRBJ2-4, with 7 positions matching TRBD1. With 3 bases clipped from V and 3 bases from J, the junction kept 2 bases outside the gene matches. The CDR3 extends over 13 amino acids. Germline CDR1 is DFQATT and CDR2 is SNEGSKA (reference sequence). CDR3 nucleotides: TGCAGTGCTAGCTGGGACAGCAAAAACATTCAGTACTTC. Amino acid sequence: CSASWDSKNIQYF.

The V and J genes are TRBV12-3 or TRBV12-4 and TRBJ1-4; a weak D match, TRBD1 (6 bases). The CDR3 length is 15 residues. Between the trimmed V and J ends, which lost 2 bases and 8 bases, there was a span of 15 bases. Here the CDR3 reads CASSLQGQMGEKLFF. The DNA of the CDR3 is TGTGCCAGCAGTTTACAGGGACAAATGGGGGAAAAACTGTTTTTT.